This TCR beta chain was found in a study of spatial heterogeneity in lung cancer. Study-level information: PBMC samples from follow-up, when available, were sequenced at a median of about 2 years post-resection.

TCR cDNA molecules were tagged individually, and each one carried a unique molecular identifier. TCRdb redid the calling of the 5' RACE reads with MiXCR, one entry per CDR3 protein. Of about 50,000 distinct CDR3 sequences listed, more than 6.5% are singletons. This clonotype was detected only a few times. Time point of the sample: blood at routine non-recurrence follow-up after resection. Sequencing was performed on whole RNA extracted from tumor and nontumor lung tissue, or from frozen PBMC, and the material was left unsorted. This TCR came from a female donor with early-stage non-small cell lung cancer. Material: PBMCs, obtained at follow-up.

CDR3 nucleotides: TGCAGTGCTAGACGGACAGGGGGTGGTGAAAAACTGTTTTTT. It is translated as CSARRTGGGEKLFF. The genes are TRBV20-1 and TRBJ1-4, with 10 positions matching TRBD1. Germline V gene sequence: CDR1 DFQATT, CDR2 SNEGSKA (reference sequence). The junction had 4 bases not matched to a gene; V was cut back by 2 bases and J by 7 bases. The CDR3 totals 14 residues.